The 19 T cell receptor beta chains below come from one sample, sequenced in a study of shared clonotypes between healthy human individuals. Produced via immunoSEQ multiplex PCR; TCRdb's table is partial and in-frame only. The sample shows millions of clones, around nine tenths of them seen only once. The specimen sequenced was naive CD4+ T cells sorted from blood. The sample's subset: CD45RA+ positively selected. Receptors were obtained from a man aged 18 to 29 in good health.

The gene calls are TRBV2 and TRBJ2-1; D uncertain. Germline V gene data show CDR1 as SNHLY and CDR2 as FYNNEI. CDR3 length: 11 amino acids. The V end lost 2 bases, the J end lost 9 bases, and 5 bases lay between the germline ends. CDR3 nucleotide sequence: TGTGCCAGCAGTGAAAATTCTGAGCAGTTCTTC. Translating it yields CASSENSEQFF.

CDR3 residues: CASSLARLAGGAYEQYF. Written as DNA, the CDR3 is TGTGCCAGCAGCTTAGCGCGGTTAGCAGGGGGCGCATACGAGCAGTACTTC. V is TRBV7-9 and J is TRBJ2-7; 8 positions match TRBD1. Germline CDR1 SEHNR, CDR2 FQNEAQ (reference sequence). V dropped 0 bases and J dropped 4; count of bases not matched to a gene: 11. The length of the CDR3 is 17 residues.

In this sample, this clone turned up a few times. This chain joins TRBV19 and TRBJ1-5; 8 bases map to TRBD1. This CDR3 contains 13 residues. CDR1 and CDR2 from the germline V gene are LNHDA and SQIVND (reference sequence). V shed 6 bases and J 5 bases; nucleotides not matched to a gene: 3. The CDR3 bases are TGTGCCAGTAGAATGACAGGGGATCAGCCCCAGCATTTT. Protein product: CASRMTGDQPQHF.

Note on this clone: The same CDR3 can be traced to other DNA sequences in this sample. The chain links TRBV9 to TRBJ2-7, with D tentatively TRBD2 (6 bases). The V and J ends lost 3 bases and 3 bases respectively, with 13 bases between them. The CDR3 is made up of 14 amino acids. Per germline, CDR1 SGDLS and CDR2 YYNGEE. CDR3 sequence reads: CASSASGTFYEQYF. In DNA form, the CDR3 reads TGTGCCAGCAGCGCCTCCGGGACTTTCTACGAGCAGTACTTC.

In its sample, this clone was seen a few times. V gene TRBV30 combines with J gene TRBJ1-5; 8 nucleotides agree with TRBD1. The germline CDR1 and CDR2 sequences are GTSNPN and SVGIG (reference sequence). The CDR3 loop spans 12 amino acids. The J segment lost 9 bases and the V segment lost 1 base, leaving 2 bases of the junction unmatched. CDR3 in DNA: TGTGCCTGGAGTGGGACAGGGTGGCCCCAGCATTTT. Translated, it gives CAWSGTGWPQHF.

The J gene is TRBJ2-1, the V gene TRBV4-2; 9 bases line up with TRBD2. V shed 0 bases, J shed 4 bases, and the junction held 10 bases outside the gene matches. The CDR3 is 18 amino acids. Germline V gene data show CDR1 as LGHNA and CDR2 as YNFKEQ. As DNA, the CDR3 is TGTGCCAGCAGCCAAGATCCTGGCGGGGGGGCCCTTTACAATGAGCAGTTCTTC. It yields the protein CASSQDPGGGALYNEQFF.

The chain joins TRBV11-2 to TRBJ2-4; no clear D. The CDR3 has 15 amino acids. The germline gives CDR1 SGHAT, CDR2 FQNNGV. Trimming left V 6 bases short and J 0 bases short, with 12 bases between. In DNA form, the CDR3 reads TGTGCCAGCAGGGTATCTAACACAGCCAAAAACATTCAGTACTTC. As protein: CASRVSNTAKNIQYF.

The CDR3 DNA reads as TGTGCCAGCAGTGTTGGTGGGAACGCCGGCGATGAGCAGTTCTTC. This codes for CASSVGGNAGDEQFF. The V and J genes are TRBV6-4 and TRBJ2-1; no definite D call. CDR3 size: 15 residues. Germline CDR1 MRHNA, CDR2 SNTAGT. V lost 4 bases and J lost 8, with 18 bases in between.

CDR3: CASRLAGGTKTQYF. CDR3 DNA: TGTGCCAGCAGGCTAGCGGGGGGCACGAAGACCCAGTACTTC. The V and J genes are TRBV28 and TRBJ2-5; TRBD2 matches 11 bases. This CDR3 is 14 amino acids long. The ends lost 6 bases at V and 6 bases at J; junction bases unmatched: 6. Germline CDR1 reads MDHEN; CDR2 reads SYDVKM.

The chain is built from TRBV7-9 and TRBJ2-1; D gene uncertain. The V end lost 1 base, the J end lost 8 bases, and 6 bases lay between the germline ends. The CDR3 is 12 amino acids. Germline-derived CDR1 and CDR2 are SEHNR and FQNEAQ (reference sequence). Written as DNA, the CDR3 is TGTGCCAGCAGCTTAGGGAACGATGAGCAGTTCTTC. Translating it yields CASSLGNDEQFF.

The table lists this clone with a count of one. At one boundary the junction diverges from the germline segment, which might be a read error. V is TRBV7-2 and J is TRBJ2-2, with 7 bases identical to TRBD2. Germline assignment: CDR1 SGHTA and CDR2 FQGNSA. The CDR3 is 15 amino acids. CDR3 nucleotides: TGTGCCAGCAACTTAGCTAGCGGGAACACCGGGGAGCTGTTTTTT. This sequence encodes CASNLASGNTGELFF.

The genes are TRBV4-2 and TRBJ1-1; TRBD1 is a possible D gene (5 bases). There are 15 residues in the CDR3. V lost 0 bases to trimming and J lost 4 bases, with 12 bases between them. In germline, CDR1 is LGHNA, CDR2 YNFKEQ. The CDR3 reads CASSQDLPGTTEAFF. The CDR3 DNA reads as TGTGCCAGCAGCCAAGACCTGCCCGGGACCACTGAAGCTTTCTTT.

The chain links TRBV5-4 to TRBJ1-3; maybe TRBD1 (5 bases). The CDR3 runs 17 residues. Trimming stripped 0 bases from V and 0 bases from J, with 13 bases between. Per germline, CDR1 SGHNT and CDR2 YYREEE (reference sequence). The CDR3 coding sequence is TGTGCCAGCAGCTTGGGGGGACCGAGATCCTCTGGAAACACCATATATTTT. It translates to CASSLGGPRSSGNTIYF.

DNA of the CDR3: TGTGCCAGCAGTTCGGCAGGGGGGGCAAATGAAAAACTGTTTTTT. As protein: CASSSAGGANEKLFF. The chain uses TRBV6-5 and TRBJ1-4; 7 positions match TRBD1. CDR1 is MNHEY, CDR2 SVGAGI, per germline. V dropped 4 bases and J dropped 5; count of bases not matched to a gene: 7. CDR3 length equals 15 residues.

V usage is TRBV5-1 and J usage is TRBJ1-1, with D perhaps matching TRBD1 (5 bases). The CDR3 extends over 13 amino acids. V was pared by 0 bases and J by 10 bases, with 13 bases between. Germline V lookup: CDR1 SGHRS, CDR2 YFSETQ. The CDR3, as DNA: TGCGCCAGCAGCTTGGCCGGGACCCTGGGAGCTTTCTTT. Translation: CASSLAGTLGAFF.

The rearrangement joins TRBV19 to TRBJ1-2; D not certain. The CDR3 covers 13 residues. The V end lost 0 bases, the J end lost 6 bases, and 8 bases lay between the germline ends. Germline CDR1 is LNHDA and CDR2 is SQIVND (reference sequence). CDR3 protein: CASSIEAGDGYTF. The CDR3 DNA is TGTGCCAGTAGTATAGAGGCAGGAGATGGCTACACCTTC.

J is TRBJ2-6 and V is TRBV7-9; D is uncertain. The V gene's germline CDR1 is SEHNR and CDR2 FQNEAQ (reference sequence). The V end was cut by 2 bases, the J end by 1 base, with 6 bases between. There are 15 residues in the CDR3. CDR3 in amino acids: CASSLRGSGANVLTF. The CDR3 coding sequence is TGTGCCAGCAGCTTACGTGGATCTGGGGCCAACGTCCTGACTTTC.

The chain recombines TRBV7-2 with TRBJ2-7; 7 bases line up with TRBD2. Losses at the gene ends were 3 bases for V and 3 bases for J; bases not matched to a gene: 5. The germline V gene encodes CDR1 SGHTA and CDR2 FQGNSA. This CDR3 contains 14 residues. The CDR3 loop is CASSFGGTNYEQYF. CDR3 sequence (DNA): TGTGCCAGCAGCTTCGGCGGGACTAACTACGAGCAGTACTTC.

This chain uses TRBV5-1 with TRBJ1-6; D perhaps matches TRBD1 (6 bases). From germline, CDR1 is SGHRS and CDR2 YFSETQ. This CDR3 contains 16 residues. V gave up 0 bases and J gave up 10 bases, with 17 bases separating them. CDR3 loop: CASSLDEPAGQSPLHF. The CDR3 nucleotides are TGCGCCAGCAGCTTGGACGAGCCGGCGGGACAATCACCCCTCCACTTT.